The 20 T cell receptor beta chains below all came from one sample that was sequenced in a study of early T cells in non-severe SARS-CoV-2 infection. TCRdb itself ran the 5' RACE reads through MiXCR, one entry per CDR3 protein. The data show some 64,000 distinct CDR3 sequences, approximately 8.8% seen once. Sample: whole blood, taken at baseline. The origin of the receptors is an adult who was a healthcare worker with PCR-confirmed SARS-CoV-2 infection or an uninfected control (not recorded which).

This clonotype was observed many times. The chain recombines TRBV6-2 or TRBV6-3 with TRBJ2-5; 7 bases align to TRBD1. This CDR3 spans 15 amino acids. Per germline, CDR1 MNHEY and CDR2 SVGEGT. The J segment lost 5 bases and the V segment lost 2 bases, leaving 8 bases of the junction unmatched. In DNA form, the CDR3 reads TGTGCCAGCAGTTACCCCCGGGCAGGGGGTGAGACCCAGTACTTC. Translation gives CASSYPRAGGETQYF.

A few counts support this clonotype. The chain joins TRBV3-1 to TRBJ2-4; 7 bases are shared with TRBD1. Germline CDR1 LGHDT, CDR2 YNNKEL (reference sequence). After removal of 3 bases from V and 9 bases from J, the junction contained 11 bases not matched to a gene. The CDR3 has 15 amino acids. As DNA, the CDR3 is TGTGCCAGCAGCCAGGCAGGGACAGTTGCCGTCATTCAGTACTTC. Translated, it gives CASSQAGTVAVIQYF.

The table lists this clonotype with a few counts. The chain joins TRBV10-3 to TRBJ2-1; D ambiguous. The germline CDR1 and CDR2 sequences are ENHRY and SYGVKD. Trimming removed 4 bases at V and 7 bases at J, with 5 bases between. The CDR3 covers 11 residues. For the CDR3, the DNA is TGTGCCATCAGTGCGGGTAATGAGCAGTTCTTC. This sequence encodes CAISAGNEQFF.

This clonotype was detected only a few times. The chain joins TRBV5-1 to TRBJ2-3; D perhaps matches TRBD2 (6 bases). Germline CDR1 SGHRS, CDR2 YFSETQ. This CDR3 comprises 12 residues. The germline V and J ends were trimmed by 0 bases and 7 bases, with 6 bases remaining between them. For the CDR3, the DNA is TGCGCCAGCAGCTTGGGCGGGAATACGCAGTATTTT. Residues: CASSLGGNTQYF.

In this sample, this clonotype turned up many times. The CDR3 nucleotides are TGTGCCAGCAGTTTAGGACGGCCTCAGGAGCAGTACTTC. Protein: CASSLGRPQEQYF. V and J are TRBV12-3 or TRBV12-4 and TRBJ2-7; D not certain. Deletions cut 1 base from V and 7 bases from J, with 11 bases between. This CDR3 is built from 13 residues.

This clonotype was observed a handful of times. The chain couples TRBV11-2 to TRBJ2-1; tentative D call: TRBD2 (6 bases). This CDR3 is 15 amino acids long. Trimming removed 5 bases at V and 9 bases at J, with 20 bases between. The germline gives CDR1 SGHAT, CDR2 FQNNGV. CDR3 protein: CASSRFVEGRVEQFF. The CDR3, as DNA: TGTGCCAGCAGCCGGTTTGTGGAGGGCCGGGTTGAGCAGTTCTTC.

This clonotype was recorded a few times. The V and J genes are TRBV5-4 and TRBJ2-3; D perhaps matches TRBD2 (6 bases). Germline CDR1 reads SGHNT; CDR2 reads YYREEE (reference sequence). V lost 0 bases, J lost 4 bases, and 12 bases lay in between. The CDR3 spans 15 residues. The CDR3: CASSLVGSGADTQYF. As DNA, the CDR3 is TGTGCCAGCAGCTTGGTCGGGAGCGGAGCAGATACGCAGTATTTT.

This clonotype has just a few counts. The genes are TRBV6-2 or TRBV6-3 and TRBJ2-1, with no clear D. The V gene lost 5 bases and the J gene lost 6 bases, with 5 bases spanning the gap. Germline assignment: CDR1 MNHEY and CDR2 SVGEGT. This CDR3 region has 11 residues. The CDR3 sequence is CASSNGNEQFF. CDR3 nucleotides: TGTGCCAGCAGTAACGGCAATGAGCAGTTCTTC.

In this sample, this clonotype turned up many times. The chain links TRBV29-1 to TRBJ1-5; 7 positions agree with TRBD1. CDR1 and CDR2 from the germline V gene are SQVTM and ANQGSEA. CDR3 length: 13 amino acids. Trimming took 6 bases from V and 14 from J; bases not matched to a gene: 16. In nucleotides, the CDR3 is TGCAGCGTCTGGGAGGCAGGGGGGCAGAGGGAGCATTTT. As protein: CSVWEAGGQREHF.

This clonotype was found a few times. The chain recombines TRBV20-1 with TRBJ2-3; D is possibly TRBD2 (6 bases). This CDR3 comprises 14 residues. Germline V lookup: CDR1 DFQATT, CDR2 SNEGSKA (reference sequence). V gave up 0 bases and J gave up 0 bases, with 7 bases separating them. The DNA for the CDR3 is TGCAGTGCTAGAGATGGGACTAGCACAGATACGCAGTATTTT. Translation gives CSARDGTSTDTQYF.

This clonotype was seen ten or more times. The rearrangement joins TRBV7-6 to TRBJ1-3; D uncertain. The ends were cut back, 6 bases at V and 4 bases at J, with 7 bases in the middle. The CDR3 spans 12 residues. Germline CDR1 SGHVS, CDR2 FNYEAQ. CDR3 coding DNA: TGTGCCAGCAGGTCCCAAGGAAACACCATATATTTT. Its translation is CASRSQGNTIYF.

This clonotype was observed a few times. The rearrangement joins TRBV7-8 to TRBJ2-7; a possible D gene is TRBD2 (6 bases). The germline V and J ends were trimmed by 5 bases and 3 bases, with 17 bases remaining between them. The germline CDR1 and CDR2 sequences are SGHVS and FQNEAQ. This CDR3 region has 15 residues. CDR3 in DNA: TGTGCCAGCAGCCACGGGAATAGCGGAGACTACGAGCAGTACTTC. This sequence encodes CASSHGNSGDYEQYF.

The chain combines TRBV20-1 with TRBJ2-5; 8 positions agree with TRBD2. The ends lost 4 bases at V and 4 bases at J; junction bases unmatched: 8. Germline values: CDR1 DFQATT, CDR2 SNEGSKA (reference sequence). This CDR3 has 14 residues. The CDR3 here is CSAIYSGSRETQYF. The CDR3, as DNA: TGCAGTGCTATCTACAGCGGGAGTAGAGAGACCCAGTACTTC.

The chain carries TRBV5-1 and TRBJ1-1, with a possible D match to TRBD1 (5 bases). Germline-derived CDR1 and CDR2 are SGHRS and YFSETQ. The CDR3 spans 13 residues. The V end was cut by 4 bases, the J end by 6 bases, with 13 bases between. The CDR3 protein is CASSPGGVAEAFF. The CDR3 DNA follows: TGCGCCAGCAGCCCGGGGGGGGTTGCTGAAGCTTTCTTT.

This clonotype has a count of ten or more. The chain uses TRBV3-1 and TRBJ2-7; 8 bases match TRBD1. Germline lookup yields CDR1 LGHDT and CDR2 YNNKEL (reference sequence). The trim removed 4 bases at V and 0 bases at J, leaving 5 bases unmatched. This CDR3 is built from 15 residues. The CDR3 DNA reads as TGTGCCAGCAGCCCCGGGACAGGCAACTCCTACGAGCAGTACTTC. This translates into CASSPGTGNSYEQYF.

This clonotype appeared a few times. The chain employs TRBV29-1 and TRBJ1-1, with D possibly matching TRBD1 (5 bases). Germline V gene lookup returns CDR1 SQVTM and CDR2 ANQGSEA. Trimming removed 4 bases at V and 5 bases at J, with 14 bases between. The length of the CDR3 is 13 residues. CDR3 amino acids: CSVAQGRWTEAFF. The CDR3 nucleotides read TGCAGCGTTGCCCAGGGAAGATGGACTGAAGCTTTCTTT.

This clonotype was observed at least ten times. The chain recombines TRBV20-1 with TRBJ2-7, with 11 bases matching TRBD2. This CDR3 has 13 residues. CDR1 and CDR2 from the germline V gene are DFQATT and SNEGSKA (reference sequence). CDR3 sequence: CSGTSGEYYEQYF. CDR3 DNA sequence: TGCAGCGGGACTAGCGGTGAATACTACGAGCAGTACTTC.

The chain recombines TRBV6-2 or TRBV6-3 with TRBJ2-7; no firm D call. Germline CDR1 reads MNHEY; CDR2 reads SVGEGT. V gave up 2 bases and J gave up 6 bases, with 11 bases separating them. The CDR3 totals 13 residues. In nucleotides, the CDR3 is TGTGCCAGCAGTTACCAACCTTCTACCGAGCAGTACTTC. It specifies CASSYQPSTEQYF.

There are many counts of this clonotype. The chain links TRBV5-6 to TRBJ2-7; 8 nucleotides align to TRBD2. Germline assignment: CDR1 SGHDT and CDR2 YYEEEE. V trimming: 4 bases; J trimming: 2 bases; junction bases outside the gene matches: 8. CDR3 length: 15 residues. CDR3 nucleotides: TGTGCCAGCAGCATAGCGGGACTAGGGACCTACGAGCAGTACTTC. This encodes CASSIAGLGTYEQYF.

This clonotype was found a few times. This chain uses TRBV7-2 with TRBJ2-5; D is ambiguous. The germline V gene encodes CDR1 SGHTA and CDR2 FQGNSA. V was shortened by 4 bases and J by 5 bases, with 14 bases between the two germline ends. The CDR3 totals 14 residues. DNA for the CDR3: TGTGCCAGCAGCTCGCTGTTGGGGTTGGAGACCCAGTACTTC. Protein: CASSSLLGLETQYF. Full variable domain (remainder filled in from reference TRBV7-2 and TRBJ2-5): GAGVSQSPSNKVTEKGKDVELRCDPISGHTALYWYRQSLGQGLEFLIYFQGNSAPDKSGLPSDRFSAERTGGSVSTLTIQRTQQEDSAVYLCASSSLLGLETQYFGPGTRLLVL.